The 16 T cell receptor beta chains below come from one sample, sequenced in a study of T cell repertoires in cytomegalovirus infection. From the reads, TCRdb called clonotypes with MiXCR, one entry per CDR3 protein. The sample comprises roughly 630,000 distinct CDR3 sequences, 20% to 25% of which are singletons, and roughly 8% rests with the top ten. Material: CD8+ T cells from PBMCs. These receptor sequences come from a human donor in good health (CMV status not recorded). Some clones in this sample may be carry-over from other donors' samples.

The rearrangement joins TRBV29-1 to TRBJ1-2; a weak D match, TRBD1 (6 bases). CDR3 length equals 13 residues. Deletions cut 5 bases from V and 2 bases from J, with 12 bases between. Looked up from germline, CDR1 is SQVTM and CDR2 is ANQGSEA. CDR3 nucleotides: TGCAGCGTTTTGGACAGCCTAAACTATGGCTACACCTTC. Protein: CSVLDSLNYGYTF.

This clonotype was recorded many times. The chain uses TRBV11-2 and TRBJ1-1; D possibly corresponds to TRBD1 (5 bases). V lost 1 base, J lost 4 bases, and 16 bases lay in between. Germline V gives CDR1 SGHAT, CDR2 FQNNGV. CDR3 size: 16 residues. The CDR3, as DNA: TGTGCCAGCAGCTTAGGACCTCGGGGCGCCGGCACTGAAGCTTTCTTT. The encoded protein is CASSLGPRGAGTEAFF.

CDR3 region: CAITVADYNEQFF. Written as DNA, the CDR3 is TGTGCCATCACCGTAGCGGATTACAATGAGCAGTTCTTC. V gene TRBV10-3 combines with J gene TRBJ2-1, with D perhaps matching TRBD2 (6 bases). The CDR3 totals 13 residues. From germline, CDR1 is ENHRY and CDR2 SYGVKD. V lost 7 bases, J lost 4 bases, and 11 bases lay in between.

This clonotype was detected only a few times. This chain links TRBV20-1 with TRBJ2-7; 8 bases fit TRBD2. Germline trimming cut 5 bases from V and 0 bases from J; bases unmatched to any gene: 3. The CDR3 length is 13 residues. Per the germline V gene, CDR1 is DFQATT and CDR2 is SNEGSKA (reference sequence). The chain's CDR3 is CSACGGNSYEQYF. CDR3 nucleotides: TGCAGTGCTTGCGGGGGGAACTCCTACGAGCAGTACTTC.

To note about this clonotype: A much larger clone is a single base away; this may be a read error. The J gene is TRBJ1-5, the V gene TRBV7-2; TRBD1 is a possible D gene (6 bases). CDR1 SGHTA and CDR2 FQGNSA come from the germline V gene. The CDR3 runs 15 residues. The CDR3 loop reads CASNLEGGLNQPQHF. DNA for the CDR3: TGTGCCAGCAACTTAGAGGGGGGGCTCAATCAGCCCCAGCATTTT. Combining the CDR3 with reference TRBV7-2 and TRBJ1-5 gives the whole variable domain GAGVSQSPSNKVTEKGKDVELRCDPISGHTALYWYRQSLGQGLEFLIYFQGNSAPDKSGLPSDRFSAERTGGSVSTLTIQRTQQEDSAVYLCASNLEGGLNQPQHFGDGTRLSIL.

This chain uses TRBV4-1 with TRBJ2-1; D unclear. The CDR3 consists of 14 residues. Germline loops: CDR1 MGHRA, CDR2 YSYEKL. Between the trimmed V and J ends, which lost 7 bases and 0 bases, there was a span of 10 bases. The CDR3 sequence: CASTNGGSYNEQFF. For the CDR3, the DNA is TGCGCCAGCACTAATGGCGGCTCCTACAATGAGCAGTTCTTC.

The genes are TRBV7-6 and TRBJ2-7, with 8 bases matching TRBD1. Germline loops: CDR1 SGHVS, CDR2 FNYEAQ. V gave up 4 bases and J gave up 5 bases; unmatched junction bases: 10. The CDR3 spans 15 residues. CDR3 in DNA: TGTGCCAGCAGCTCGAAGACAGGGGACTGGGACGAGCAGTACTTC. As protein: CASSSKTGDWDEQYF. The full variable domain, rest sourced from reference TRBV7-6 and TRBJ2-7, is GAGVSQSPRYKVTKRGQDVALRCDPISGHVSLYWYRQALGQGPEFLTYFNYEAQQDKSGLPNDRFSAERPEGSISTLTIQRTEQRDSAMYRCASSSKTGDWDEQYFGPGTRLTVT.

The chain links TRBV7-9 to TRBJ2-7; D remains ambiguous. Germline V lookup: CDR1 SEHNR, CDR2 FQNEAQ (reference sequence). V gave up 2 bases and J gave up 1 base, with 6 bases separating them. The CDR3 contains 13 residues. The CDR3: CASSLQLSYEQYF. The CDR3 DNA sequence: TGTGCCAGCAGCTTACAGCTGTCCTACGAGCAGTACTTC.

The sample holds one count of this clonotype. This chain uses TRBV12-5 with TRBJ1-5; TRBD1 is a possible D gene (5 bases). The V gene's germline CDR1 is LGHNT and CDR2 FRNRAP. V was cut by 5 bases and J by 1 base, with 18 bases left in between. The CDR3 contains 17 residues. Here the CDR3 reads CASGITDSRRSNQPQHF. The CDR3 nucleotides are TGTGCTAGTGGTATAACCGACAGCCGTAGAAGCAATCAGCCCCAGCATTTT.

This clonotype appeared many times. This rearrangement joins TRBV7-8 to TRBJ2-3; D is possibly TRBD2 (5 bases). The CDR3 runs to 12 residues. V dropped 7 bases and J dropped 6 bases, with 11 bases sitting between them. Germline V gene sequence: CDR1 SGHVS, CDR2 FQNEAQ. CDR3 region: CASTTRADTQYF. In DNA form, the CDR3 reads TGTGCCAGCACCACTAGGGCGGATACGCAGTATTTT.

This clonotype was observed at least ten times. The rearrangement joins TRBV7-2 to TRBJ2-3; 8 bases map to TRBD2. The CDR3 has 15 amino acids. Germline CDR1 is SGHTA and CDR2 is FQGNSA. The V gene end was trimmed by 5 bases and the J gene end by 4 bases; junction bases not matched to a gene: 8. Here the CDR3 DNA reads TGTGCCAGCAGCCCCGGGGGGGCCGGCGCAGATACGCAGTATTTT. Translating gives CASSPGGAGADTQYF.

This clonotype has only a few counts. This chain links TRBV19 with TRBJ2-1, with TRBD2 matching over 8 bases. The junction had 6 bases not matched to a gene; V was cut back by 8 bases and J by 6 bases. The V gene's germline CDR1 is LNHDA and CDR2 SQIVND (reference sequence). This CDR3 region has 13 residues. The CDR3 loop is CASFAGGRNEQFF. CDR3 DNA: TGTGCCAGTTTTGCGGGGGGCCGCAATGAGCAGTTCTTC.

This chain uses TRBV27 with TRBJ2-6; the match to TRBD2 covers 12 bases. The trim removed 6 bases at V and 0 bases at J, leaving 6 bases unmatched. The CDR3 has 18 amino acids. Germline loops: CDR1 MNHEY, CDR2 SMNVEV (reference sequence). The CDR3 here is CASSPGLAGSSGANVLTF. The CDR3 coding sequence is TGTGCCAGCAGCCCCGGACTAGCGGGGAGCTCTGGGGCCAACGTCCTGACTTTC.

The genes are TRBV6-2 or TRBV6-3 and TRBJ1-2, with unresolved D. CDR3 length: 14 residues. V was clipped by 5 bases and J by 1 base, with 11 bases between them. The germline CDR1 and CDR2 sequences are MNHEY and SVGEGT. CDR3 in amino acids: CASSHGLDNYGYTF. In nucleotides, the CDR3 is TGTGCCAGCAGTCATGGTCTAGATAACTATGGCTACACCTTC.

The V gene is TRBV2, the J gene TRBJ2-7, with D possibly being TRBD1 (5 bases). V gave up 7 bases and J gave up 3 bases, with 16 bases separating them. This CDR3 comprises 14 residues. Germline V gene data show CDR1 as SNHLY and CDR2 as FYNNEI. As DNA, the CDR3 is TGTGCCAGCACCCTTTCCAGGGCAGTCTACGAGCAGTACGTC. Translating gives CASTLSRAVYEQYV.

This clonotype was found many times. This chain uses TRBV7-6 with TRBJ2-2, with D possibly being TRBD2 (6 bases). V lost 5 bases, J lost 4 bases, and 20 bases lay in between. Germline CDR1 SGHVS, CDR2 FNYEAQ. This CDR3 has 17 residues. The CDR3 region has the DNA TGTGCCAGCAGCCCATACGGCGTCCCGGAGGGCACCGGGGAGCTGTTTTTT. Its protein is CASSPYGVPEGTGELFF.